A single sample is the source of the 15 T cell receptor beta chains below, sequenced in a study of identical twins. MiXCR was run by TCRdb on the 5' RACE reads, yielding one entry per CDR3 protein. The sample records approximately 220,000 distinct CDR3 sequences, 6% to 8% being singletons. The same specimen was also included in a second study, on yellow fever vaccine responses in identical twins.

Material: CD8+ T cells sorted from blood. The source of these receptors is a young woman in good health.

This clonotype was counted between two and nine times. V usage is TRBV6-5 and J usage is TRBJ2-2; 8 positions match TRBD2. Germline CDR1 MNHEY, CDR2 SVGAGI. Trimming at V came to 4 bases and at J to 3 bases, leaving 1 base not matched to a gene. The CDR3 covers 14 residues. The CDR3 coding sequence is TGTGCCAGCAGTTGGGGACTAGACACCGGGGAGCTGTTTTTT. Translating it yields CASSWGLDTGELFF.

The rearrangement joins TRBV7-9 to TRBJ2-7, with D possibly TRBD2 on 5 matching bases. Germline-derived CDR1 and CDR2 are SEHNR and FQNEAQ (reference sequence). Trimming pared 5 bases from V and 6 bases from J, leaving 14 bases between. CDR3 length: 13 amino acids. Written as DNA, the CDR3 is TGTGCCAGCAGCCGGAGGTGGGCGGTCGAGCAGTACTTC. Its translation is CASSRRWAVEQYF. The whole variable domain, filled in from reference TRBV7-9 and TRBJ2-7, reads DTGVSQNPRHKITKRGQNVTFRCDPISEHNRLYWYRQTLGQGPEFLTYFQNEAQLEKSRLLSDRFSAERPKGSFSTLEIQRTEQGDSAMYLCASSRRWAVEQYFGPGTRLTVT.

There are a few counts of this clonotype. The CDR3 here is CASSFGASGRESSYNEQFF. CDR3 in DNA: TGTGCCAGCAGCTTTGGGGCTAGCGGGAGGGAAAGCTCCTACAATGAGCAGTTCTTC. The chain couples TRBV7-3 to TRBJ2-1; 12 bases map to TRBD2. The trim removed 3 bases at V and 0 bases at J, leaving 9 bases unmatched. The CDR3 extends over 19 amino acids. Germline CDR1 SGHTA, CDR2 FQGTGA.

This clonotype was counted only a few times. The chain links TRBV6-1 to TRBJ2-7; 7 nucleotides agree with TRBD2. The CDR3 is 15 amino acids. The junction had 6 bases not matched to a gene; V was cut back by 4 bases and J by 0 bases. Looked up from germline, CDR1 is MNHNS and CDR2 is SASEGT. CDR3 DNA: TGTGCCAGCAGTGTCACAGGACTAGGCTCCTACGAGCAGTACTTC. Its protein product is CASSVTGLGSYEQYF.

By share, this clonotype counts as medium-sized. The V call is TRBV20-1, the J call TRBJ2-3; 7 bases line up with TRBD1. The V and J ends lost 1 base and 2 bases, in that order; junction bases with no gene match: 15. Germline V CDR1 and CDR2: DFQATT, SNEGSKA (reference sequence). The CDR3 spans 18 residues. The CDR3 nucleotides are TGCAGTGCTAGAGCTATACCTTCGACAGGGTCCTACACAGATACGCAGTATTTT. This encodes CSARAIPSTGSYTDTQYF.

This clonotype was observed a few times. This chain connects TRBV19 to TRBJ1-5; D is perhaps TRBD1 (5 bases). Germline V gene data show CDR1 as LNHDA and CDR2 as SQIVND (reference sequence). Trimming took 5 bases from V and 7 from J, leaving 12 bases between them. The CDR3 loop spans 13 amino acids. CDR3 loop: CASSDMGGQPQHF. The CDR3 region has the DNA TGTGCCAGTAGTGATATGGGGGGGCAGCCCCAGCATTTT.

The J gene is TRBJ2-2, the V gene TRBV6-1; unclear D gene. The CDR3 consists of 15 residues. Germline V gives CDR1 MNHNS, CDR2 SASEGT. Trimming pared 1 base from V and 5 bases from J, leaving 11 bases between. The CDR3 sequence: CASSEVVGWTGELFF. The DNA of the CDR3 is TGTGCCAGCAGTGAAGTAGTAGGGTGGACCGGGGAGCTGTTTTTT.

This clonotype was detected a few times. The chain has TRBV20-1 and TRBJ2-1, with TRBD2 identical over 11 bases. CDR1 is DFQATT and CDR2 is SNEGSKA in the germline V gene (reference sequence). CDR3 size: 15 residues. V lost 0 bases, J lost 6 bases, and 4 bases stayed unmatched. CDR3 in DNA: TGCAGTGCTAGAGATTGGCTAGCGGGAGGCAATGAGCAGTTCTTC. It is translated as CSARDWLAGGNEQFF.

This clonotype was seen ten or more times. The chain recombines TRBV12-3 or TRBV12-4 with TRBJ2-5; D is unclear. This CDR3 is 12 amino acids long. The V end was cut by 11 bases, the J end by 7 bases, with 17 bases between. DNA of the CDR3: TGTGCCGGAGAGGCTCCGGATGGGACCCAGTACTTC. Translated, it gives CAGEAPDGTQYF.

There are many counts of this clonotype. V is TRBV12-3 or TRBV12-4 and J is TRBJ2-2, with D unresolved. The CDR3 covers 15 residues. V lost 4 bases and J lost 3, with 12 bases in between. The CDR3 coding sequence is TGTGCCAGCAGTTCTTGGGAATTGCACACCGGGGAGCTGTTTTTT. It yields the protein CASSSWELHTGELFF.

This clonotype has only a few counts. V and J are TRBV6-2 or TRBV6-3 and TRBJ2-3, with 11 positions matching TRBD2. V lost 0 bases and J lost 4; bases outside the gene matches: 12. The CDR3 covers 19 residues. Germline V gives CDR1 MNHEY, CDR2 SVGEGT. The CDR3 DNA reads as TGTGCCAGCAGTTACTCGGTCGTGGGACTAGCGGAGCCCCCAGATACGCAGTATTTT. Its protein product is CASSYSVVGLAEPPDTQYF.

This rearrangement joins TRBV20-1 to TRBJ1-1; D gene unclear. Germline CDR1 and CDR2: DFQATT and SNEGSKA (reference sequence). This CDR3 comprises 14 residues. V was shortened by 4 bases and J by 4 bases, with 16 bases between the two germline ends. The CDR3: CSAIKDGVSTEAFF. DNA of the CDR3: TGCAGTGCTATAAAGGACGGGGTATCCACTGAAGCTTTCTTT.

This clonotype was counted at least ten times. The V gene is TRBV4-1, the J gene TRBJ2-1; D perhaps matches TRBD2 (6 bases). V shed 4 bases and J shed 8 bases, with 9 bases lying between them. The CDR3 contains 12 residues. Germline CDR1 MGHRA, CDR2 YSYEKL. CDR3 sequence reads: CASSRGGDEQFF. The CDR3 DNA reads TGCGCCAGCAGCCGGGGCGGGGATGAGCAGTTCTTC.

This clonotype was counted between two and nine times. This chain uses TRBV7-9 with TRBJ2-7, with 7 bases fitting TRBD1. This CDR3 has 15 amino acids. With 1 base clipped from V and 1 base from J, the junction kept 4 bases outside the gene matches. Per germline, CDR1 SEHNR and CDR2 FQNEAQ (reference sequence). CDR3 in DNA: TGTGCCAGCAGCTTAGGACAGGGTAATTCCTACGAGCAGTACTTC. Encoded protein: CASSLGQGNSYEQYF.

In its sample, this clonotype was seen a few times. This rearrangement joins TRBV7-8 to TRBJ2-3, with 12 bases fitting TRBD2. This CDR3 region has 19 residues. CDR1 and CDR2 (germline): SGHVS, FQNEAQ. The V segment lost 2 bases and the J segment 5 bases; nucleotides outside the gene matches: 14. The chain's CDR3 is CASSLWGLLAGGHIDTQYF. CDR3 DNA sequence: TGTGCCAGCAGCTTATGGGGCCTACTAGCGGGGGGCCATATAGATACGCAGTATTTT.